Given below is one T cell receptor (beta chain) in context. These data originate in a study of blood T cell repertoires in COVID-19. Overall study context: Researchers got acute and convalescent COVID-19 samples from the United States, Italy and Spain. The cDNA or gDNA used as material had been derived from T cells, B-cell-depleted T cells, or PBMCs.

Study processing details: Amplification with reference gene primers provided the estimates of nucleated cell counts. The table came from immunoSEQ multiplex PCR; TCRdb's copy has only in-frame clones and leaves some out. That table is the source of V, J and clone size, and D and trimming were worked out from the DNA. The repertoire holds over 150,000 clones, with roughly nine tenths as singletons. Trimming removed 3 bases from V and 0 bases from J, with 18 bases in between. There are 18 residues in the CDR3. Germline V gives CDR1 LGHNA, CDR2 YNFKEQ. The specimen sequenced was peripheral blood. V and J are TRBV4-2 and TRBJ1-3; D unclear. This TCR was recovered from a man aged 70-80 years with active or convalescent COVID-19. The CDR3 nucleotides are TGTGCCAGCAGCCAGACTCAACGGCGGATACTCTCTGGAAACACCATATATTTT. Translating it yields CASSQTQRRILSGNTIYF.